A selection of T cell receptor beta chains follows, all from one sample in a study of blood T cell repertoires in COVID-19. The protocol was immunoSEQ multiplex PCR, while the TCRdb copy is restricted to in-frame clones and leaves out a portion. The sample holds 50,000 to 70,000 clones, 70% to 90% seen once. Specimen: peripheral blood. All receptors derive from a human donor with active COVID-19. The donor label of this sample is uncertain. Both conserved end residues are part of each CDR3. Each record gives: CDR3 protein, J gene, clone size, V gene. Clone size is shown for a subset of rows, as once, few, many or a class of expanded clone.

CDR3: CASSFGGTQYF
J: TRBJ2-3
size: once
V: TRBV6-2/TRBV6-3

CDR3: CASSLDLLNEQFF
J: TRBJ2-1
size: -
V: TRBV11-3

CDR3: CSASGAGGATSPLHF
J: TRBJ1-6
size: once
V: TRBV20-1

CDR3: CSARPERDEQYF
J: TRBJ2-7
size: -
V: TRBV29-1

CDR3: CASSLGQGAGNTEAFF
J: TRBJ1-1
size: few
V: TRBV5-1

CDR3: CASSLSRPGQGSPLHF
J: TRBJ1-6
size: -
V: TRBV27

CDR3: CASSIDRGLGYNEQFF
J: TRBJ2-1
size: -
V: TRBV19

CDR3: CASSQDVGAGDGELFF
J: TRBJ2-2
size: -
V: TRBV4-3

CDR3: CATSDFGRGLSTDTQYF
J: TRBJ2-3
size: -
V: TRBV24-1

CDR3: CASSYSPSIDQPQHF
J: TRBJ1-5
size: -
V: TRBV6-5

CDR3: CASSYSGVETQYF
J: TRBJ2-5
size: -
V: TRBV7-2

CDR3: CASSYEGLAGGETQYF
J: TRBJ2-5
size: -
V: TRBV6-5

CDR3: CASSQEPGLAGGRTGELFF
J: TRBJ2-2
size: -
V: TRBV3-1/TRBV3-2

CDR3: CASSLAGGTRDTQYF
J: TRBJ2-3
size: -
V: TRBV7-8

CDR3: CASSSLGQGFSYNSPLHF
J: TRBJ1-6
size: -
V: TRBV5-6

CDR3: CASSPGQGEYSGYTF
J: TRBJ1-2
size: -
V: TRBV6-6

CDR3: CASSPWGGEQYF
J: TRBJ2-7
size: -
V: TRBV27

CDR3: CAFATGLRQPQHF
J: TRBJ1-5
size: few
V: TRBV30

CDR3: CASSRNLQGTYGYTF
J: TRBJ1-2
size: -
V: TRBV6-5

CDR3: CATSVREGSIREQYF
J: TRBJ2-7
size: -
V: TRBV24-1

CDR3: CASSPEGGAGVLTF
J: TRBJ2-6
size: -
V: TRBV4-1

CDR3: CASSSVQGAETQYF
J: TRBJ2-5
size: -
V: TRBV19

CDR3: CASSKPRTGKSSGANVLTF
J: TRBJ2-6
size: -
V: TRBV21-1

CDR3: CASSEDSGYSYEQYF
J: TRBJ2-7
size: once
V: TRBV2

CDR3: CASSRSRTSGSTDTQYF
J: TRBJ2-3
size: -
V: TRBV7-6

CDR3: CASSPGLAGAGDTQYF
J: TRBJ2-3
size: -
V: TRBV18

CDR3: CASSQVGRDNTDTQYF
J: TRBJ2-3
size: -
V: TRBV4-1

CDR3: CASSLSLGGSSRNTGELFF
J: TRBJ2-2
size: -
V: TRBV28

CDR3: CASSLQTPTYEQYF
J: TRBJ2-7
size: once
V: TRBV28

CDR3: CASSQGSLASSTDTQYF
J: TRBJ2-3
size: -
V: TRBV4-1

CDR3: CSASRGARTEAFF
J: TRBJ1-1
size: -
V: TRBV20-1

CDR3: CASSLGRGNQPQHF
J: TRBJ1-5
size: -
V: TRBV5-6

CDR3: CSVVEQSYYGYTF
J: TRBJ1-2
size: once
V: TRBV29-1

CDR3: CATTYGVAGELFF
J: TRBJ2-2
size: -
V: TRBV27

CDR3: CASSFEGVRNIQYF
J: TRBJ2-4
size: -
V: TRBV6-2/TRBV6-3

CDR3: CASSLGLVTDTQYF
J: TRBJ2-3
size: -
V: TRBV5-1

CDR3: CSVMEGGAPYNEQFF
J: TRBJ2-1
size: -
V: TRBV29-1

CDR3: CASSSSPLSGNTIYF
J: TRBJ1-3
size: few
V: TRBV27

CDR3: CASTKGQGVWTEAFF
J: TRBJ1-1
size: -
V: TRBV6-5

CDR3: CASSLEGAYEQYF
J: TRBJ2-7
size: -
V: TRBV5-4

CDR3: CASSPREGGYGYTF
J: TRBJ1-2
size: -
V: TRBV4-3